This entry describes one T cell receptor beta chain. Here immunoSEQ multiplex PCR was the method, and the copy in TCRdb shows in-frame clones only, minus some. Here the sample spans some 19,000 clones, more than 75% being singletons. This entry is derived from a study of chemoradiotherapy in HPV16-positive cancers. Material: blood, obtained from a patient who underwent chemoradiotherapy. The source is a human donor with HPV-associated anogenital cancer.

CDR3: CASSSLGRGLSYEQYF. The CDR3 nucleotides read TGCGCCAGCAGCTCCCTGGGACGGGGTTTATCCTACGAGCAGTACTTC. The gene calls are TRBV5-1 and TRBJ2-7, with D perhaps given as TRBD1 or TRBD2 (5 bases each). The CDR3 spans 16 residues. Germline V gene lookup returns CDR1 SGHRS and CDR2 YFSETQ. The V end was cut by 3 bases, the J end by 1 base, with 17 bases between. The full variable domain, completed using reference TRBV5-1 and TRBJ2-7, is KAGVTQTPRYLIKTRGQQVTLSCSPISGHRSVSWYQQTPGQGLQFLFEYFSETQRNKGNFPGRFSGRQFSNSRSEMNVSTLELGDSALYLCASSSLGRGLSYEQYFGPGTRLTVT.